A single sample gave rise to the 13 T cell receptor beta chains below, sequenced in a study of T cell clones after liver transplantation. Assay: immunoSEQ multiplex PCR; the TCRdb copy retains only in-frame clones and omits some. In the table there are roughly 100,000 clones, 82% of which are singletons. The source was CD4+ T cells from blood, collected before liver transplant. The origin of the receptors is a human donor who received a liver transplant.

This clone came up once. The chain carries TRBV6-1 and TRBJ1-5; 7 bases align to TRBD1. J lost 0 bases, V lost 8 bases, and 4 bases had no gene match. This CDR3 spans 14 amino acids. Germline CDR1 MNHNS, CDR2 SASEGT. CDR3 sequence reads: CASLGQNSNQPQHF. The CDR3 region has the DNA TGTGCCAGCTTGGGACAGAATAGCAATCAGCCCCAGCATTTT.

This chain uses TRBV5-1 with TRBJ2-7, with 8 bases aligning to TRBD2. Trimming cost V 4 bases and J 2 bases; bases outside gene matches: 8. The CDR3 length is 15 residues. Per germline, CDR1 SGHRS and CDR2 YFSETQ. In nucleotides, the CDR3 is TGCGCCAGCAGCCCCGGGAGCGGGGGCCCCTACGAGCAGTACTTC. Residues: CASSPGSGGPYEQYF.

This sequence joins TRBV19 and TRBJ2-5; possibly TRBD1 for D (6 bases). The CDR3 has 14 residues. The germline V and J ends were trimmed by 5 bases and 5 bases, with 15 bases remaining between them. Germline values: CDR1 LNHDA, CDR2 SQIVND (reference sequence). This CDR3 is CASSGGGGEETQYF. In DNA form, the CDR3 reads TGTGCCAGTAGTGGGGGCGGTGGGGAGGAGACCCAGTACTTC.

This chain joins TRBV6-1 and TRBJ1-4; TRBD1 aligns across 8 bases. The ends lost 6 bases at V and 2 bases at J; junction bases unmatched: 2. This CDR3 is built from 14 residues. Germline-derived CDR1 and CDR2 are MNHNS and SASEGT. The CDR3 DNA is TGTGCCAGCAGGACAGGGGTCACTAATGAAAAACTGTTTTTT. Translation gives CASRTGVTNEKLFF.

This clone was observed a single time. J is TRBJ1-3 and V is TRBV28, with D possibly being TRBD1 (6 bases). Per germline, CDR1 MDHEN and CDR2 SYDVKM. Trimming removed 8 bases at V and 8 bases at J, with 16 bases between. The CDR3 is 13 amino acids. The CDR3: CASRGGAWDTIYF. The CDR3 region has the DNA TGTGCCAGCCGCGGGGGGGCCTGGGACACCATATATTTT.

The V call is TRBV21-1, the J call TRBJ2-1; TRBD1, the D gene given by the table, was not confirmed from the DNA. TRBV21-1 is shown as a pseudogene. This CDR3 is built from 18 residues. The CDR3 nucleotides read TGTGCCAGCAGCAATGGATGGGGACAGGGGCGACCCTACAATGAGCAGTTCTTC. This encodes CASSNGWGQGRPYNEQFF.

The CDR3 region is CASRYRGGPRGDTQYF. The CDR3 DNA reads as TGTGCCAGTAGATATAGGGGGGGGCCTCGTGGAGATACGCAGTATTTT. The V gene is TRBV19, the J gene TRBJ2-3; possibly TRBD2 for D (7 bases). The CDR3 loop spans 16 amino acids. The germline CDR1 and CDR2 sequences are LNHDA and SQIVND (reference sequence). Trimming took off 6 bases at V and 5 bases at J, with 21 bases between the two ends.

The chain combines TRBV7-9 with TRBJ2-1; D gene ambiguous. Trimming stripped 4 bases from V and 12 bases from J, with 13 bases between. The CDR3 is made up of 12 amino acids. CDR1 and CDR2 from the germline V gene are SEHNR and FQNEAQ (reference sequence). DNA for the CDR3: TGTGCCAGCAGCTCCAACAAAGCCTGGCAGTTCTTC. Encoded protein: CASSSNKAWQFF.

Note on this clone: Other DNA sequences in the sample encode the same CDR3. The V and J genes are TRBV20-1 and TRBJ1-1; possible D gene TRBD1, 5 bases. This CDR3 region has 11 residues. The germline CDR1 and CDR2 sequences are DFQATT and SNEGSKA (reference sequence). Trimming cost V 5 bases and J 7 bases, with 11 bases left between them. The CDR3: CSARGDSEAFF. The CDR3 nucleotides are TGCAGTGCTCGGGGAGACAGTGAAGCTTTCTTT.

This clone was detected once. The V gene is TRBV7-2, the J gene TRBJ2-3; 12 bases are shared with TRBD2. V lost 1 base, J lost 1 base, and 3 bases stayed unmatched. There are 17 residues in the CDR3. CDR1 and CDR2 (germline): SGHTA, FQGNSA. The CDR3 sequence is CASSLVTSGGGTDTQYF. CDR3 in DNA: TGTGCCAGCAGCTTAGTGACTAGCGGGGGCGGCACAGATACGCAGTATTTT.

DNA for the CDR3: TGTGCCAGCAGCAGCCCGTATCAGGGTTCTGAAGCTTTCTTT. This codes for CASSSPYQGSEAFF. The chain couples TRBV7-2 to TRBJ1-1; D might be TRBD1 (5 bases). Germline CDR1 is SGHTA and CDR2 is FQGNSA. Trimming removed 5 bases at V and 6 bases at J, with 16 bases between. CDR3 size: 14 residues.

The chain recombines TRBV6-1 with TRBJ1-5, with D unclear. The length of the CDR3 is 12 residues. Germline-derived CDR1 and CDR2 are MNHNS and SASEGT. The V and J ends lost 7 bases and 4 bases respectively, with 8 bases between them. For the CDR3, the DNA is TGTGCCAGCACGGTGTTAAATCAGCCCCAGCATTTT. Amino acids: CASTVLNQPQHF.

This clone was found once. The chain couples TRBV9 to TRBJ2-1, with 8 positions matching TRBD2. V shed 4 bases and J 2 bases; nucleotides not matched to a gene: 5. The CDR3 has 15 amino acids. CDR1 and CDR2 (germline): SGDLS, YYNGEE. CDR3 sequence reads: CASSISGSPYNEQFF. The CDR3 bases are TGTGCCAGCAGCATAAGCGGGAGTCCCTACAATGAGCAGTTCTTC.